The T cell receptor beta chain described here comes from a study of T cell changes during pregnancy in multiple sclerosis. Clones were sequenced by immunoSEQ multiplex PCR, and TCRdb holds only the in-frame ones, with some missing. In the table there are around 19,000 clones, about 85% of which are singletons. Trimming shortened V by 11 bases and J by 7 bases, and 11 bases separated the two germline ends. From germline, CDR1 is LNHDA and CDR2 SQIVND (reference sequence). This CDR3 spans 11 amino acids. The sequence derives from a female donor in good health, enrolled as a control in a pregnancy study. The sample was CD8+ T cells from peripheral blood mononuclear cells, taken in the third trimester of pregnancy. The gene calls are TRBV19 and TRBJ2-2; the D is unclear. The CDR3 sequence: CAGRYGGELFF. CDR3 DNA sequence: TGTGCCGGGCGATATGGCGGGGAGCTGTTTTTT.